One and the same sample provided the 27 T cell receptor beta chains below, sequenced in a study of blood T cell repertoires in COVID-19. Method: immunoSEQ multiplex PCR; TCRdb's copy keeps in-frame clones and lacks some. The repertoire has about 480,000 clones, roughly 85% of them found once; the top ten carry under 2.5%. The sequenced sample was PBMCs or T cells enriched from blood (not recorded which). The receptors stem from a woman aged 18-29 years with acute COVID-19.

V usage is TRBV7-9 and J usage is TRBJ2-5; TRBD1 agrees at 9 bases. In germline, CDR1 is SEHNR, CDR2 FQNEAQ (reference sequence). Trimming removed 3 bases from V and 1 base from J; junction bases left unmatched: 3. This CDR3 spans 15 amino acids. The CDR3 region is CASSFGDRAQETQYF. DNA of the CDR3: TGTGCCAGCAGCTTTGGGGACAGGGCCCAAGAGACCCAGTACTTC.

V and J are TRBV4-3 and TRBJ2-7; 9 bases are shared with TRBD1. Per germline, CDR1 LGHNA and CDR2 YSLEER. The CDR3 runs to 14 residues. J was trimmed by 5 bases and V by 4 bases; bases with no gene match: 6. The DNA of the CDR3 is TGCGCCAGCAGCCTTCGGGACAGGGACAACGAGCAGTACTTC. It translates to CASSLRDRDNEQYF.

This chain links TRBV11-3 with TRBJ1-5, with 8 nucleotides matching TRBD1. This CDR3 region has 16 residues. Germline V lookup: CDR1 SGHNT, CDR2 YENEEA. V shed 6 bases, J shed 0 bases, and the junction held 7 bases outside the gene matches. DNA for the CDR3: TGTGCCAGCAGTTCGGACAGGGTCGATAGCAATCAGCCCCAGCATTTT. This translates into CASSSDRVDSNQPQHF.

The chain has TRBV18 and TRBJ1-4, with D uncertain. The germline V gene encodes CDR1 KGHSH and CDR2 LQKENI. The CDR3 extends over 16 amino acids. The germline V and J ends were trimmed by 2 bases and 4 bases, with 14 bases remaining between them. The CDR3 DNA reads TGTGCCAGCTCACCAGCGAACGCCGCTGGTAATGAAAAACTGTTTTTT. It encodes CASSPANAAGNEKLFF.

The CDR3 protein is CASSPPGTVPGSGNTIYF. In DNA, the CDR3 is TGTGCCAGCTCACCACCGGGGACAGTGCCGGGCTCTGGAAACACCATATATTTT. The chain employs TRBV18 and TRBJ1-3; 7 nucleotides agree with TRBD1. CDR1 KGHSH and CDR2 LQKENI come from the germline V gene. This CDR3 has 18 amino acids. V shed 0 bases and J 0 bases; nucleotides not matched to a gene: 8.

This clone has a single count. This chain joins TRBV9 and TRBJ1-2; the D is unclear. Per the germline V gene, CDR1 is SGDLS and CDR2 is YYNGEE. V was trimmed by 0 bases and J by 2 bases, leaving 2 bases between them. The CDR3 runs 12 residues. The CDR3 spells CASSVANYGYTF. The CDR3 DNA follows: TGTGCCAGCAGCGTAGCAAACTATGGCTACACCTTC.

The chain carries TRBV12-3 or TRBV12-4 and TRBJ2-7; possibly TRBD1 for D (5 bases). Trimming stripped 6 bases from V and 2 bases from J, with 11 bases between. This CDR3 is 13 amino acids long. As DNA, the CDR3 is TGTGCCAGCAGCCCGACAGCCACCTACGAGCAGTACTTC. Its protein product is CASSPTATYEQYF.

V gene TRBV3-1 (or the pseudogene TRBV3-2) combines with J gene TRBJ1-3; possibly TRBD1 for D (5 bases). V lost 2 bases and J lost 2, with 19 bases in between. CDR3 length: 18 amino acids. Germline assignment: CDR1 LGHDT and CDR2 YNNKEL (reference sequence). The CDR3 DNA reads as TGTGCCAGCAGCCAAAGAAGCCCTGCGGGGGTGCCTGGAAACACCATATATTTT. Amino acids: CASSQRSPAGVPGNTIYF.

V usage is TRBV6-5 and J usage is TRBJ1-5; D may be TRBD1 (5 bases). The V gene lost 5 bases and the J gene lost 7 bases, with 15 bases spanning the gap. Germline loops: CDR1 MNHEY, CDR2 SVGAGI. The CDR3 consists of 14 residues. CDR3 nucleotides: TGTGCCAGCAGTAACGTCAGGGAAGAGCAGCCCCAGCATTTT. This codes for CASSNVREEQPQHF.

The chain carries TRBV5-4 and TRBJ1-2, with TRBD1 matching over 9 bases. CDR1 is SGHNT and CDR2 is YYREEE in the germline V gene (reference sequence). Unmatched junction bases numbered 3, after V lost 0 bases and J lost 0 bases. The CDR3 is 16 amino acids. This CDR3 is CASSLGGTGPNYGYTF. For the CDR3, the DNA is TGTGCCAGCAGCTTGGGGGGGACAGGGCCTAACTATGGCTACACCTTC.

V is TRBV4-3 and J is TRBJ2-1; 8 positions agree with TRBD2. The V gene end was trimmed by 1 base and the J gene end by 8 bases; junction bases not matched to a gene: 7. The germline V gene encodes CDR1 LGHNA and CDR2 YSLEER. The CDR3 length is 15 residues. The CDR3 sequence: CASSQAISGIDEQFF. CDR3 sequence (DNA): TGCGCCAGCAGCCAAGCGATTAGCGGGATCGATGAGCAGTTCTTC.

The V and J genes are TRBV19 and TRBJ2-5, with 14 nucleotides matching TRBD2. Germline V gives CDR1 LNHDA, CDR2 SQIVND (reference sequence). V shed 4 bases, J shed 5 bases, and the junction held 6 bases outside the gene matches. The CDR3 is 16 residues long. CDR3 nucleotide sequence: TGTGCCAGTAGTAGGGGGACTAGCGGGAGAAGGGAGACCCAGTACTTC. Protein product: CASSRGTSGRRETQYF.

This chain links TRBV19 with TRBJ2-7, with no clear D. The ends were cut back, 3 bases at V and 6 bases at J, with 18 bases in the middle. The CDR3 has 15 amino acids. Germline loops: CDR1 LNHDA, CDR2 SQIVND (reference sequence). The CDR3 sequence: CASSISWSSYFEQYF. The CDR3 DNA reads TGTGCCAGTAGTATCTCGTGGAGTTCCTACTTCGAGCAGTACTTC.

CDR3 nucleotides: TGCAGCGCGAGGGGCACGGAGAAGAACACTGAAGCTTTCTTT. It yields the protein CSARGTEKNTEAFF. The V gene is TRBV29-1, the J gene TRBJ1-1, with D maybe TRBD1 (5 bases). Germline V gene data show CDR1 as SQVTM and CDR2 as ANQGSEA. This CDR3 is built from 14 residues. The V and J ends lost 7 bases and 1 base respectively, with 16 bases between them.

The chain carries TRBV5-1 and TRBJ2-3; D call uncertain. There are 13 residues in the CDR3. Trimming left V 4 bases short and J 5 bases short, with 11 bases between. Germline V gives CDR1 SGHRS, CDR2 YFSETQ. DNA for the CDR3: TGCGCCAGCAGCCCCCGGGTGGGAGATACGCAGTATTTT. Protein: CASSPRVGDTQYF.

The chain carries TRBV5-8 and TRBJ1-5, with 8 bases lining up with TRBD1. V gave up 2 bases and J gave up 5 bases; unmatched junction bases: 9. This CDR3 spans 16 amino acids. From germline, CDR1 is SGHTS and CDR2 YDEGEE. Written as DNA, the CDR3 is TGTGCCAGCAGCTTCCCTTTAGGACAGGGCTATCAGCCCCAGCATTTT. Its translation: CASSFPLGQGYQPQHF.

This clone has a handful of counts. The V call is TRBV12-5, the J call TRBJ1-1, with D perhaps matching TRBD1 (6 bases). CDR1 LGHNT and CDR2 FRNRAP come from the germline V gene. Trimming left V 7 bases short and J 0 bases short, with 9 bases between. The CDR3 runs 13 residues. The CDR3 here is CASVAGVNTEAFF. CDR3 bases: TGTGCTAGTGTGGCAGGGGTGAACACTGAAGCTTTCTTT. The full variable domain, rest sourced from reference TRBV12-5 and TRBJ1-1, is DARVTQTPRHKVTEMGQEVTMRCQPILGHNTVFWYRQTMMQGLELLAYFRNRAPLDDSGMPKDRFSAEMPDATLATLKIQPSEPRDSAVYFCASVAGVNTEAFFGQGTRLTVV.

The chain is built from TRBV30 and TRBJ1-6; possible D gene TRBD1, 5 bases. The ends were cut back, 1 base at V and 11 bases at J, with 6 bases in the middle. This CDR3 has 11 amino acids. Per germline, CDR1 GTSNPN and CDR2 SVGIG (reference sequence). The DNA for the CDR3 is TGTGCCTGGAGTGAAGGGGCACCCCTCCACTTT. It is translated as CAWSEGAPLHF.

The rearrangement links TRBV29-1 to TRBJ2-3, with TRBD2 matching over 7 bases. The V gene's germline CDR1 is SQVTM and CDR2 ANQGSEA. The CDR3 contains 14 residues. With V trimmed by 4 bases and J by 0 bases, 4 bases remained unmatched. CDR3 in amino acids: CSVGGRASTDTQYF. The CDR3 DNA reads as TGCAGCGTTGGTGGGAGGGCTAGCACAGATACGCAGTATTTT.

The rearrangement uses TRBV28 and TRBJ2-1; D is ambiguous. The V and J ends lost 0 bases and 2 bases respectively, with 8 bases between them. The CDR3 has 15 residues. The germline V gene encodes CDR1 MDHEN and CDR2 SYDVKM. CDR3 loop: CASSLWAATYNEQFF. The CDR3 coding sequence is TGTGCCAGCAGTTTATGGGCGGCCACCTACAATGAGCAGTTCTTC.

The genes are TRBV12-3 or TRBV12-4 and TRBJ1-2, with D perhaps TRBD1 (6 bases). Between the trimmed V and J ends, which lost 2 bases and 8 bases, there was a span of 12 bases. The CDR3 has 13 residues. CDR3 DNA: TGTGCCAGCAGTTTATCAGGGGCGGAAGGCTACACCTTC. Amino acid sequence: CASSLSGAEGYTF.

The rearrangement joins TRBV27 to TRBJ1-4; D is uncertain. Looked up from germline, CDR1 is MNHEY and CDR2 is SMNVEV (reference sequence). Trimming cost V 2 bases and J 12 bases, with 19 bases left between them. This CDR3 has 15 residues. CDR3 coding DNA: TGTGCCAGCAGTTTAAGTGTGGGCACCAAGAACGAACTGTTTTTT. It codes for CASSLSVGTKNELFF.

The CDR3 protein is CASSPSGGAQDSYEQYF. CDR3 nucleotides: TGTGCCAGCTCACCATCCGGGGGGGCGCAGGACTCCTACGAGCAGTACTTC. The chain carries TRBV18 and TRBJ2-7; TRBD2 matches at 8 bases. The CDR3 extends over 17 amino acids. Germline CDR1 is KGHSH and CDR2 is LQKENI. V shed 2 bases, J shed 0 bases, and the junction held 9 bases outside the gene matches.

The genes are TRBV7-9 and TRBJ1-2; TRBD1 matches at 8 bases. The CDR3 covers 17 residues. J was trimmed by 7 bases and V by 1 base; bases with no gene match: 14. Germline V lookup: CDR1 SEHNR, CDR2 FQNEAQ (reference sequence). The CDR3 loop reads CASSLVQVGQGARGYTF. In DNA, the CDR3 is TGTGCCAGCAGCTTAGTTCAGGTCGGGCAGGGGGCGCGTGGCTACACCTTC.

The V and J genes are TRBV5-1 and TRBJ1-2, with 8 bases identical to TRBD1. The junction had 9 bases not matched to a gene; V was cut back by 4 bases and J by 4 bases. CDR1 and CDR2 from the germline V gene are SGHRS and YFSETQ. CDR3 length equals 15 residues. CDR3 amino acids: CASSPLDRGGYGYTF. The CDR3 DNA sequence: TGCGCCAGCAGCCCCCTTGACAGGGGCGGCTATGGCTACACCTTC.

The chain recombines TRBV14 with TRBJ2-3; a weak D match, TRBD1 (5 bases). There are 15 residues in the CDR3. Between the trimmed V and J ends, which lost 1 base and 3 bases, there was a span of 11 bases. Germline V CDR1 and CDR2: SGHDN, FVKESK. CDR3 region: CASSQVREGTDTQYF. CDR3 DNA: TGTGCCAGCAGCCAAGTCAGGGAAGGAACAGATACGCAGTATTTT.

This clone was found once. The chain links TRBV20-1 to TRBJ2-2, with TRBD2 as a possible D gene (7 bases). The CDR3 has 17 residues. The V end was cut by 3 bases, the J end by 3 bases, with 20 bases between. Germline assignment: CDR1 DFQATT and CDR2 SNEGSKA (reference sequence). The chain's CDR3 is CSASDGGGSKYTGELFF. The CDR3 coding sequence is TGCAGTGCTAGTGATGGGGGCGGGAGTAAGTACACCGGGGAGCTGTTTTTT.